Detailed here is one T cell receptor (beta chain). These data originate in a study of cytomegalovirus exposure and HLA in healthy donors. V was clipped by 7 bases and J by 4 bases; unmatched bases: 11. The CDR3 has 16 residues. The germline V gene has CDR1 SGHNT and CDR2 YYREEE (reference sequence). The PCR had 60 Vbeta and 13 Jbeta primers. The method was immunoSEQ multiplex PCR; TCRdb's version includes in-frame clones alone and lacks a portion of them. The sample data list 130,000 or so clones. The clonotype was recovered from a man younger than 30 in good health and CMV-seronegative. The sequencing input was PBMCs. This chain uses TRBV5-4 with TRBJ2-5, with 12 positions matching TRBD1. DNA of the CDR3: TGTGCCAGCTCCAGGGGGGGACAGGGGGCTCGAGAGACCCAGTACTTC. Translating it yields CASSRGGQGARETQYF.